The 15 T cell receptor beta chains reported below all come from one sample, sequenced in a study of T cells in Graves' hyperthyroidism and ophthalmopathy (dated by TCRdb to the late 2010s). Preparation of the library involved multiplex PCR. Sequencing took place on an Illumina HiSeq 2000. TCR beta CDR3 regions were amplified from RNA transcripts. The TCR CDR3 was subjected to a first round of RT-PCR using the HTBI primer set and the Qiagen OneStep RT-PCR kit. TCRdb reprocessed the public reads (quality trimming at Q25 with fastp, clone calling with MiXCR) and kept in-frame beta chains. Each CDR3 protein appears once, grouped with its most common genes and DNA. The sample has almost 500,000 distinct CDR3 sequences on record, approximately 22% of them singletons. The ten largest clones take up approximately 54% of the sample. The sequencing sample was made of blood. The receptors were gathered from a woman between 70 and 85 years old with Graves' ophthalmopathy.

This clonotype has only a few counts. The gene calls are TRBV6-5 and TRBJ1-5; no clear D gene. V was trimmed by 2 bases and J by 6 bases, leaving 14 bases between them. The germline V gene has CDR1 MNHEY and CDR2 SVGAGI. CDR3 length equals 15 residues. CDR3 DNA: TGTGCCAGCAGTTACGGTGGCGGGTATGGTCAGCCCCAGCATTTT. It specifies CASSYGGGYGQPQHF.

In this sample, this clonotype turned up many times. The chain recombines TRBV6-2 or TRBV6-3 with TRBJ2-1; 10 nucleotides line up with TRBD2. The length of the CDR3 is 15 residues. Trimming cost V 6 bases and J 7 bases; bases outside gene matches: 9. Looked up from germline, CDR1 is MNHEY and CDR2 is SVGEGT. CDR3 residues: CASSEASGRANEQFF. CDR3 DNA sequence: TGTGCCAGCAGCGAAGCTAGCGGGAGAGCAAATGAGCAGTTCTTC.

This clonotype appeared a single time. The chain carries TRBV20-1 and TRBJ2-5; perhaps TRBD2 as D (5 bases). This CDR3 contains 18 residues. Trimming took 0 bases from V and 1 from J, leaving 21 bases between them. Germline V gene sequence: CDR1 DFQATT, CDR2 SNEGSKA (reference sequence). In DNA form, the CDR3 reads TGCAGTGCTAGAGATCGGGGAGTCTCCCGCGGAACCCAAGAGACCCAGTACTTC. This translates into CSARDRGVSRGTQETQYF.

The CDR3 reads CAISESGKTRDQETQYF. The CDR3 DNA follows: TGTGCCATCAGTGAGTCTGGGAAGACCCGGGACCAAGAGACCCAGTACTTC. J is TRBJ2-5 and V is TRBV10-3; D is undetermined. The V end lost 0 bases, the J end lost 0 bases, and 14 bases lay between the germline ends. Germline V gene data show CDR1 as ENHRY and CDR2 as SYGVKD. The CDR3 sequence is 17 residues long.

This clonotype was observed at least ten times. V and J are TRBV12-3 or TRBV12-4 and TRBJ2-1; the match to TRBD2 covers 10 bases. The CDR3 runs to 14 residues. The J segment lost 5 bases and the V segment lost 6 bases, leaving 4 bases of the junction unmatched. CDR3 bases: TGTGCCAGCAGCCGGACTAGCGGTAACAATGAGCAGTTCTTC. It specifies CASSRTSGNNEQFF.

CDR3 coding DNA: TGTGCCAGTAGTCCGAAAAAGGGAAGGGCTCAGTACTTC. This sequence encodes CASSPKKGRAQYF. The chain couples TRBV19 to TRBJ2-4; D is unclear. V lost 5 bases to trimming and J lost 12 bases, with 17 bases between them. The CDR3 runs to 13 residues. Germline CDR1 and CDR2: LNHDA and SQIVND (reference sequence).

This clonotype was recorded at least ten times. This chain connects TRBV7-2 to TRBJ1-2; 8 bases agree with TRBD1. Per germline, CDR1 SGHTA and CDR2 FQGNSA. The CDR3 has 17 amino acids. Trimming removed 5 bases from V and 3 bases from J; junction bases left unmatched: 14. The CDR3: CASSLRTRGRKDYGYTF. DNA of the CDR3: TGTGCCAGCAGCCTCCGAACCAGGGGGCGAAAGGACTATGGCTACACCTTC.

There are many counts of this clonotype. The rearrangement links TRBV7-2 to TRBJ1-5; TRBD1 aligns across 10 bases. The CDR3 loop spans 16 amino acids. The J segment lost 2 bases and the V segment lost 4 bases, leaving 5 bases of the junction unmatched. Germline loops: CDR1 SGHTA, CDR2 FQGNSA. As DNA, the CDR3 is TGTGCCAGCAGCTCGTGGGGGACAGGGGGCAATCAGCCCCAGCATTTT. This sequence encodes CASSSWGTGGNQPQHF.

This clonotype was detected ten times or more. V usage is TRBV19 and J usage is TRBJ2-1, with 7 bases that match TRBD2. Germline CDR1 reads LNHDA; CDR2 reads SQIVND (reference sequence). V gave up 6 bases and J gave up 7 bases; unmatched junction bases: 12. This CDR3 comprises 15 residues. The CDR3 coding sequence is TGTGCCAGTAGCAAAAGCGGGGTGGGCGGAAATGAGCAGTTCTTC. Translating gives CASSKSGVGGNEQFF.

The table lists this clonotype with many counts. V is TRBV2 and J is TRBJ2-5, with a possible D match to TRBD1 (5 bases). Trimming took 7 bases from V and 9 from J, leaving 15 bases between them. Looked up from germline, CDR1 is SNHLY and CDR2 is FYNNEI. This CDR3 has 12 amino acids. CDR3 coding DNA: TGTGCCAGCAAAGGACGACCCAGGGCCCAGTACTTC. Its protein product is CASKGRPRAQYF.

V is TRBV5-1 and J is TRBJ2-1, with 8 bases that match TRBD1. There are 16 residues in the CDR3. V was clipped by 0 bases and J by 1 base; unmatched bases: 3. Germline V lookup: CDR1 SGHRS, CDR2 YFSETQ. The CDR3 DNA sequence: TGCGCCAGCAGCTTGGGGACAGGGTGGTCCTACAATGAGCAGTTCTTC. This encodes CASSLGTGWSYNEQFF.

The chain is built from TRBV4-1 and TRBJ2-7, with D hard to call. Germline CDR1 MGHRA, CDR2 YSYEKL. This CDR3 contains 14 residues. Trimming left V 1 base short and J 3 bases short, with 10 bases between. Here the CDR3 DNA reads TGCGCCAGCAGCCAAGGTTTGACATTCTACGAGCAGTACTTC. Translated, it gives CASSQGLTFYEQYF.

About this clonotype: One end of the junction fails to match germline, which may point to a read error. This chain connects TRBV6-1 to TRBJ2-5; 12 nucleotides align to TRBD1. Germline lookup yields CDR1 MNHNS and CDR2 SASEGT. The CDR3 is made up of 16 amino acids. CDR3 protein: CAGRDRDRGPQETQYF. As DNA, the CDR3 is TGTGCCGGCAGAGACCGGGACAGGGGGCCCCAAGAGACCCAGTACTTC.

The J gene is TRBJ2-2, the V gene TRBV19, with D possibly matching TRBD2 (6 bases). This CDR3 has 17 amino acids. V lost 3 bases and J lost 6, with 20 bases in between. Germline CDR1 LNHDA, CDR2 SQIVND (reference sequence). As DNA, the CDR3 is TGTGCCAGTAGTATTAGCGGACCAGCGGTTTGGGCCGGGGAGCTGTTTTTT. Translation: CASSISGPAVWAGELFF.

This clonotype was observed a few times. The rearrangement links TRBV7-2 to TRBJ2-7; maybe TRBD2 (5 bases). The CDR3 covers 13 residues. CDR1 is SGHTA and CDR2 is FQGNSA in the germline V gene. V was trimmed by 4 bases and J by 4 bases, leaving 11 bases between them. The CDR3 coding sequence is TGTGCCAGCAGCTCGAGGGCCGTTTACGAGCAGTACTTC. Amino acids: CASSSRAVYEQYF.